The next 30 T cell receptor beta chains were all read from a single sample in a study of blood T cell repertoires in COVID-19. The data were produced by immunoSEQ multiplex PCR, yet TCRdb's version contains in-frame clones alone and is incomplete. The sample carries about 170,000 clones, roughly 93% recorded once. The sequenced sample was peripheral blood. The receptors shown here come from a man aged 18 to 30 with COVID-19, enrolled during active disease.

The genes are TRBV28 and TRBJ2-7; 10 bases agree with TRBD2. This CDR3 is 15 amino acids long. Germline V gene lookup returns CDR1 MDHEN and CDR2 SYDVKM. J gave up 2 bases and V 5 bases, and 6 bases lay outside the gene matches. The DNA for the CDR3 is TGTGCCAGCAGTAAATTAGCGGGAGGAGCCTACGAGCAGTACTTC. Amino acid sequence: CASSKLAGGAYEQYF.

This chain uses TRBV7-9 with TRBJ1-2; D not resolved. Trimming stripped 5 bases from V and 3 bases from J, with 13 bases between. CDR3 length: 14 amino acids. CDR1 SEHNR and CDR2 FQNEAQ come from the germline V gene (reference sequence). The CDR3: CASSPSATDYGYTF. The CDR3 DNA is TGTGCCAGCAGCCCCAGCGCCACGGACTATGGCTACACCTTC.

On this clone: A junction boundary mismatches the germline segment, possibly from a read error. The chain has TRBV5-1 and TRBJ1-4, with 11 positions matching TRBD1. The CDR3 has 17 residues. The germline CDR1 and CDR2 sequences are SGHRS and YFSETQ. In nucleotides, the CDR3 is TGCGCCAGCAGCCCGTGGGACAGGGGGTCCTCGGGGCGGGAACTGCTTTTT. Translation gives CASSPWDRGSSGRELLF.

The gene calls are TRBV7-9 and TRBJ1-3; a possible D gene is TRBD1 (5 bases). CDR3 length equals 18 residues. CDR1 and CDR2 (germline): SEHNR, FQNEAQ (reference sequence). The V gene lost 5 bases and the J gene lost 2 bases, with 22 bases spanning the gap. CDR3 nucleotide sequence: TGTGCCAGCAGCCCTCCAGCCGGAGGGGTATTAGCTGGAAACACCATATATTTT. Its translation is CASSPPAGGVLAGNTIYF. The variable domain in full, with the rest retrieved from reference TRBV7-9 and TRBJ1-3, is DTGVSQNPRHKITKRGQNVTFRCDPISEHNRLYWYRQTLGQGPEFLTYFQNEAQLEKSRLLSDRFSAERPKGSFSTLEIQRTEQGDSAMYLCASSPPAGGVLAGNTIYFGEGSWLTVV.

The rearrangement joins TRBV11-2 to TRBJ2-3, with TRBD2 matching 9 bases. With V trimmed by 5 bases and J by 3 bases, 15 bases remained unmatched. Germline V CDR1 and CDR2: SGHAT, FQNNGV. The CDR3 has 18 residues. As DNA, the CDR3 is TGTGCCAGCAGCCCAACCATTTTGGTAGCGGGAGTAACAGATACGCAGTATTTT. Its protein is CASSPTILVAGVTDTQYF.

This clone was recorded a few times. V and J are TRBV7-2 and TRBJ1-2; the D gene is possibly TRBD1 (5 bases). V dropped 5 bases and J dropped 3 bases, with 25 bases sitting between them. CDR1 is SGHTA and CDR2 is FQGNSA in the germline V gene. The CDR3 has 18 residues. This CDR3 is CASSQPPLGMGGYYGYTF. CDR3 DNA sequence: TGTGCCAGCAGCCAACCGCCACTTGGGATGGGGGGATACTATGGCTACACCTTC.

The rearrangement joins TRBV5-6 to TRBJ1-2, with D possibly matching TRBD1 (5 bases). The CDR3 is 13 residues long. Trimming removed 3 bases from V and 7 bases from J, with 13 bases in between. The germline CDR1 and CDR2 sequences are SGHDT and YYEEEE. The CDR3 DNA reads as TGTGCCAGCAGCTCCGCCGCCGGGGGTGGCTACACCTTC. This sequence encodes CASSSAAGGGYTF.

On this clone: This sample also contains other DNA sequences that code for the same CDR3. The chain joins TRBV19 to TRBJ2-7; 8 nucleotides line up with TRBD1. The V gene's germline CDR1 is LNHDA and CDR2 SQIVND (reference sequence). This CDR3 is 14 amino acids long. Trimming took 3 bases from V and 0 from J; bases not matched to a gene: 1. In DNA form, the CDR3 reads TGTGCCAGTAGTATCGGGACAGGCTCCTACGAGCAGTACTTC. Its protein product is CASSIGTGSYEQYF.

The genes are TRBV30 and TRBJ2-1; D is possibly TRBD1 (7 bases). From germline, CDR1 is GTSNPN and CDR2 SVGIG (reference sequence). This CDR3 contains 13 residues. Trimming stripped 1 base from V and 8 bases from J, with 12 bases between. CDR3 in DNA: TGTGCCTGGAGTGCCGGAGGGACAGATGAGCAGTTCTTC. Translated: CAWSAGGTDEQFF.

The chain links TRBV2 to TRBJ2-4, with TRBD2 as a possible D gene (6 bases). Germline CDR1 is SNHLY and CDR2 is FYNNEI. Between the trimmed V and J ends, which lost 4 bases and 7 bases, there was a span of 14 bases. There are 14 residues in the CDR3. The CDR3 sequence: CASSVSPGRNIQYF. Here the CDR3 DNA reads TGTGCCAGCAGTGTCAGTCCGGGGAGGAACATTCAGTACTTC.

This chain uses TRBV7-2 with TRBJ2-3; TRBD2 matches 7 bases. The germline gives CDR1 SGHTA, CDR2 FQGNSA. The CDR3 has 13 amino acids. The trim removed 3 bases at V and 5 bases at J, leaving 2 bases unmatched. The CDR3 sequence: CASSFGGGDTQYF. CDR3 in DNA: TGTGCCAGCAGCTTCGGCGGGGGAGATACGCAGTATTTT.

This clone has only one observation. The rearrangement joins TRBV7-2 to TRBJ2-7; D gene unclear. Trimming removed 5 bases at V and 2 bases at J, with 13 bases between. In germline, CDR1 is SGHTA, CDR2 FQGNSA. CDR3 length: 14 amino acids. DNA of the CDR3: TGTGCCAGCAGCCCTCATGGGCCCACCTACGAGCAGTACTTC. This gives the protein CASSPHGPTYEQYF.

The chain couples TRBV30 to TRBJ2-1; possibly TRBD2 for D (5 bases). The V end was cut by 0 bases, the J end by 7 bases, with 16 bases between. The CDR3 has 15 amino acids. CDR1 is GTSNPN and CDR2 is SVGIG in the germline V gene (reference sequence). CDR3 DNA: TGTGCCTGGAGTGTACAAGGACTCGCAAGGAATGAGCAGTTCTTC. The encoded protein is CAWSVQGLARNEQFF.

J is TRBJ1-2 and V is TRBV7-8; 8 bases fit TRBD1. CDR1 and CDR2 (germline): SGHVS, FQNEAQ. This CDR3 spans 16 amino acids. Germline trimming cut 4 bases from V and 4 bases from J; bases unmatched to any gene: 11. The CDR3 nucleotides are TGTGCCAGCAGCTACATCCCGGGCCAGGGGGCCTATGGCTACACCTTC. Protein: CASSYIPGQGAYGYTF.

This clone was seen only once. V gene TRBV19 combines with J gene TRBJ1-4; TRBD1 matches 8 bases. V was pared by 4 bases and J by 2 bases, with 9 bases of the junction left unmatched. From germline, CDR1 is LNHDA and CDR2 SQIVND (reference sequence). This CDR3 comprises 17 residues. The DNA for the CDR3 is TGTGCCAGTAGTACCCTCCTTCGACAGGGGACTAATGAAAAACTGTTTTTT. Translated: CASSTLLRQGTNEKLFF.

This rearrangement joins TRBV7-2 to TRBJ2-7, with a weak D call TRBD1 (6 bases). Germline V lookup: CDR1 SGHTA, CDR2 FQGNSA. Trimming took off 5 bases at V and 4 bases at J, with 15 bases between the two ends. CDR3 length equals 14 residues. CDR3 loop: CASSPAGTNYEQYF. CDR3 bases: TGTGCCAGCAGCCCAGCCGGGACAAATTACGAGCAGTACTTC.

The J gene is TRBJ1-5, the V gene TRBV11-3; TRBD1 might be the D (6 bases). The germline V and J ends were trimmed by 6 bases and 6 bases, with 15 bases remaining between them. Germline V lookup: CDR1 SGHNT, CDR2 YENEEA. The CDR3 runs to 14 residues. The CDR3 reads CASRTGTMSQPQHF. DNA of the CDR3: TGTGCCAGCAGGACCGGGACAATGAGTCAGCCCCAGCATTTT.

This chain joins TRBV2 and TRBJ2-3, with a weak D call TRBD2 (6 bases). The CDR3 is 15 residues long. Looked up from germline, CDR1 is SNHLY and CDR2 is FYNNEI. The V gene lost 6 bases and the J gene lost 0 bases, with 13 bases spanning the gap. The DNA for the CDR3 is TGTGCCAGCAGGAAGGAGGGTCCTAGCACAGATACGCAGTATTTT. Translation gives CASRKEGPSTDTQYF.

The CDR3 nucleotides are TGTGCCAGCAGTTACTCGGGTGCGGGAAACGGGAATGAGCAGTTCTTC. Its translation is CASSYSGAGNGNEQFF. The chain links TRBV6-2 or TRBV6-3 to TRBJ2-1; TRBD2 might be the D (6 bases). Per germline, CDR1 MNHEY and CDR2 SVGEGT. The V end was cut by 0 bases, the J end by 7 bases, with 16 bases between. The CDR3 is 16 amino acids.

This clone was detected only once. The CDR3 region is CASSLAGQSEQYF. The DNA of the CDR3 is TGTGCCAGCAGCTTGGCAGGACAGAGCGAGCAGTACTTC. The rearrangement uses TRBV5-6 and TRBJ2-7; tentative D call: TRBD1 (6 bases). Germline CDR1 is SGHDT and CDR2 is YYEEEE. The CDR3 is 13 amino acids. The V end was cut by 0 bases, the J end by 6 bases, with 10 bases between. Together with reference TRBV5-6 and TRBJ2-7, the CDR3 gives the full variable domain: DAGVTQSPTHLIKTRGQQVTLRCSPKSGHDTVSWYQQALGQGPQFIFQYYEEEERQRGNFPDRFSGHQFPNYSSELNVNALLLGDSALYLCASSLAGQSEQYFGPGTRLTVT.

This rearrangement joins TRBV19 to TRBJ1-3; D unclear. In germline, CDR1 is LNHDA, CDR2 SQIVND (reference sequence). V lost 7 bases and J 4 bases, leaving 14 bases between the germline ends. The CDR3 sequence is 14 residues long. In nucleotides, the CDR3 is TGTGCCAGTAAAGGAGCGGGAAGAGGAAACACCATATATTTT. Its translation is CASKGAGRGNTIYF.

The rearrangement joins TRBV7-2 to TRBJ1-5; possibly TRBD1 for D (6 bases). From germline, CDR1 is SGHTA and CDR2 FQGNSA. V dropped 1 base and J dropped 0 bases, with 13 bases sitting between them. This CDR3 is 17 amino acids long. CDR3 nucleotides: TGTGCCAGCAGCTTAGAGTTGGGACAATATAGCAATCAGCCCCAGCATTTT. Its translation is CASSLELGQYSNQPQHF.

This clone was detected once. This rearrangement joins TRBV7-2 to TRBJ2-7; D gene ambiguous. Germline CDR1 and CDR2: SGHTA and FQGNSA. V lost 4 bases, J lost 0 bases, and 16 bases lay in between. The CDR3 runs 16 residues. CDR3: CASSSEASLSSYEQYF. The CDR3 nucleotides read TGTGCCAGCAGCTCCGAAGCGTCTTTAAGCTCCTACGAGCAGTACTTC.

The chain combines TRBV5-1 with TRBJ2-1; 9 positions match TRBD2. Looked up from germline, CDR1 is SGHRS and CDR2 is YFSETQ. The CDR3 covers 16 residues. J was trimmed by 0 bases and V by 1 base; bases with no gene match: 2. This CDR3 is CASSLFSGSSYNEQFF. CDR3 coding DNA: TGCGCCAGCAGCTTGTTTAGCGGGAGCTCCTACAATGAGCAGTTCTTC.

V is TRBV6-5 and J is TRBJ2-1; TRBD2 matches at 8 bases. CDR1 is MNHEY, CDR2 SVGAGI, per germline. The CDR3 spans 15 residues. V shed 6 bases and J 9 bases; nucleotides not matched to a gene: 13. CDR3 coding DNA: TGTGCCAGCAGACAACTAGTGGTAGCGGGAAGTGAGCAGTTCTTC. Its protein is CASRQLVVAGSEQFF.

CDR3 protein: CASSLGQVSLNYGYTF. In DNA, the CDR3 is TGTGCCAGCAGCCTGGGACAAGTCTCTCTTAACTATGGCTACACCTTC. V usage is TRBV5-4 and J usage is TRBJ1-2; maybe TRBD1 (6 bases). The CDR3 extends over 16 amino acids. V was cut by 4 bases and J by 1 base, with 17 bases left in between. In germline, CDR1 is SGHNT, CDR2 YYREEE (reference sequence).

This chain links TRBV28 with TRBJ2-7; 12 bases line up with TRBD2. CDR3 length: 17 amino acids. Germline values: CDR1 MDHEN, CDR2 SYDVKM. V shed 6 bases and J 2 bases; nucleotides not matched to a gene: 11. Here the CDR3 reads CASSPTSGRPEAYEQYF. The CDR3 bases are TGTGCCAGCAGCCCTACTAGCGGGAGGCCCGAAGCCTACGAGCAGTACTTC.

V is TRBV5-1 and J is TRBJ2-7; 8 bases are a match to TRBD1. This CDR3 is built from 17 residues. V dropped 2 bases and J dropped 0; count of bases not matched to a gene: 10. CDR1 is SGHRS and CDR2 is YFSETQ in the germline V gene. CDR3: CASSLGLRDRSSYEQYF. For the CDR3, the DNA is TGCGCCAGCAGCTTAGGACTCCGGGACAGGAGCTCCTACGAGCAGTACTTC.

The chain couples TRBV6-2 or TRBV6-3 to TRBJ1-5, with D uncertain. Trimming took off 2 bases at V and 9 bases at J, with 17 bases between the two ends. CDR3 length equals 15 residues. From germline, CDR1 is MNHEY and CDR2 SVGEGT. DNA for the CDR3: TGTGCCAGCAGTTACGGGCTGGGCGGGATCCGGCCCCAGCATTTT. It codes for CASSYGLGGIRPQHF.

V usage is TRBV11-2 and J usage is TRBJ2-7; D perhaps matches TRBD2 (6 bases). This CDR3 has 15 residues. Germline V gives CDR1 SGHAT, CDR2 FQNNGV. The V end lost 6 bases, the J end lost 2 bases, and 17 bases lay between the germline ends. As DNA, the CDR3 is TGTGCCAGCAGGCGGCCGGGACTGACTACCTACGAGCAGTACTTC. As protein: CASRRPGLTTYEQYF. Supplemented by reference TRBV11-2 and TRBJ2-7, the full variable domain reads EAGVAQSPRYKIIEKRQSVAFWCNPISGHATLYWYQQILGQGPKLLIQFQNNGVVDDSQLPKDRFSAERLKGVDSTLKIQPAKLEDSAVYLCASRRPGLTTYEQYFGPGTRLTVT.